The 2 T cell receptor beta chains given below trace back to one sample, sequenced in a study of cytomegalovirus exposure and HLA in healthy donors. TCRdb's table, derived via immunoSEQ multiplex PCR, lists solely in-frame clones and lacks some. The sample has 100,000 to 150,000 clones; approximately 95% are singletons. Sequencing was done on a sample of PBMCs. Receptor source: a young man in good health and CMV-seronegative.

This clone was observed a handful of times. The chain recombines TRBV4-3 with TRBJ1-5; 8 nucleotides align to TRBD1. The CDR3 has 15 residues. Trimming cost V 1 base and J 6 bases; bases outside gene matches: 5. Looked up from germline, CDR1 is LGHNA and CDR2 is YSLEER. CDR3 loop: CASSQGTGIGQPQHF. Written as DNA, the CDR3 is TGCGCCAGCAGCCAAGGGACAGGGATTGGTCAGCCCCAGCATTTT.

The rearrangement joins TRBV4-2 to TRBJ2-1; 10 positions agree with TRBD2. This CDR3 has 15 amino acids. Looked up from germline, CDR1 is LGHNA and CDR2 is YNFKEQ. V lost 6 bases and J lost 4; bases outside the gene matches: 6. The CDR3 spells CASSDGTSVYNEQFF. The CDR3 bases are TGTGCCAGCAGTGACGGGACTAGCGTTTACAATGAGCAGTTCTTC.